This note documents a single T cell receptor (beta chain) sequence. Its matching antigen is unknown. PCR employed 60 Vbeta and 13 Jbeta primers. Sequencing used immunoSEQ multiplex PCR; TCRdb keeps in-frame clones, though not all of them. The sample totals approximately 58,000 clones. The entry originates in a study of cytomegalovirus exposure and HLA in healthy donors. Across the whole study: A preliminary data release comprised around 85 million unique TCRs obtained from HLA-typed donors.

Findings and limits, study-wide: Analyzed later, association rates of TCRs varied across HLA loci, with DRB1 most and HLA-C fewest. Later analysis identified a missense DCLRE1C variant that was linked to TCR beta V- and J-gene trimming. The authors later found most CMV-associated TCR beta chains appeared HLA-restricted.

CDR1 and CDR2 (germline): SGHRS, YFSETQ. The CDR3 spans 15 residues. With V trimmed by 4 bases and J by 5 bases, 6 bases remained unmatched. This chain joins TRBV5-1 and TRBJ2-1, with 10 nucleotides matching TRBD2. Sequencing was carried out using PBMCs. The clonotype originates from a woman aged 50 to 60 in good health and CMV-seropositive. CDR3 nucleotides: TGCGCCAGCAGCCTAGCGGGAGATACCGACAATGAGCAGTTCTTC. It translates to CASSLAGDTDNEQFF.